This passage covers 21 T cell receptor beta chains from one sample sequenced in a study of blood T cells in healthy people across ages. A second 7 to 11 cycle PCR used barcoded and J-beta primers. TCRdb ran MiXCR on the 5' RACE reads and lists one entry per CDR3 protein. The sample lists approximately 1.5 million distinct CDR3 sequences; 42% were seen once. Sequenced material: blood. The receptor source for this set is a woman aged 18-29 years in good health.

This clonotype was observed at least ten times. The J gene is TRBJ1-2, the V gene TRBV20-1; no reliable D call. The V gene lost 7 bases and the J gene lost 1 base, with 10 bases spanning the gap. Germline loops: CDR1 DFQATT, CDR2 SNEGSKA (reference sequence). This CDR3 comprises 12 residues. CDR3 coding DNA: TGCAGTGTCGCCTATGGTAACTATGGCTACACCTTC. It is translated as CSVAYGNYGYTF.

The rearrangement joins TRBV21-1 to TRBJ2-5. TRBV21-1 is a pseudogene locus. The CDR3 contains 17 residues. CDR3 nucleotide sequence: TGTGCCAGCAGCTCCGTAACTAAAGACGGGTGGCCGGAGACCCAGTACTTC. Translating it yields CASSSVTKDGWPETQYF.

This clonotype was counted between two and nine times. V and J are TRBV20-1 and TRBJ2-5, with a tentative D call TRBD2 (7 bases). The J call is doubtful: the DNA matches TRBJ2-7 better. The V gene's germline CDR1 is DFQATT and CDR2 SNEGSKA (reference sequence). The CDR3 sequence is 13 residues long. The CDR3 DNA sequence: TGCAGTGCGTTGACTAGCAGGGGTTACGAGCAGTACTTC. Its translation is CSALTSRGYEQYF.

In its sample, this clonotype was seen a few times. The chain carries TRBV24-1 and TRBJ1-5; D unresolved. The CDR3 spans 14 residues. Germline V lookup: CDR1 KGHDR, CDR2 SFDVKD. V was shortened by 2 bases and J by 4 bases, with 8 bases between the two germline ends. CDR3 sequence reads: CATSDWAANQPQHF. The CDR3, as DNA: TGTGCCACCAGTGATTGGGCGGCTAATCAGCCCCAGCATTTT.

This clonotype was counted once. The chain uses TRBV20-1 and TRBJ1-2; D ambiguous. CDR1 is DFQATT, CDR2 SNEGSKA, per germline (reference sequence). The CDR3 length is 13 residues. V was cut by 6 bases and J by 5 bases, with 16 bases left in between. For the CDR3, the DNA is TGCAGTGCCTTTGGCCCCAGAGTTTATGGCTACACCTTC. Translated: CSAFGPRVYGYTF.

The chain employs TRBV5-1 and TRBJ2-1, with D unclear. CDR1 is SGHRS, CDR2 YFSETQ, per germline. The CDR3 loop spans 11 amino acids. V shed 6 bases and J shed 6 bases, with 7 bases lying between them. The CDR3 protein is CASMIGNEQFF. The CDR3 DNA is TGCGCCAGCATGATAGGCAATGAGCAGTTCTTC.

This clonotype showed up just a few times. This chain connects TRBV29-1 to TRBJ2-3, with 10 bases identical to TRBD1. Per the germline V gene, CDR1 is SQVTM and CDR2 is ANQGSEA. This CDR3 region has 13 residues. V lost 6 bases to trimming and J lost 3 bases; unmatched junction nucleotides: 3. CDR3: CSVRDRGTDTQYF. The CDR3 nucleotides are TGCAGCGTCCGGGACAGGGGTACAGATACGCAGTATTTT.

The CDR3 DNA is TGTGCCAGCAGCTTAGGTACAGGGGGCCCTAACTATGGCTACACCTTC. Translation: CASSLGTGGPNYGYTF. The chain carries TRBV7-2 and TRBJ1-2; TRBD1 matches at 9 bases. There are 16 residues in the CDR3. Germline CDR1 and CDR2: SGHTA and FQGNSA. The trim removed 1 base at V and 0 bases at J, leaving 3 bases unmatched.

This clonotype was counted between two and nine times. CDR3 residues: CASSYSGGAGEQFF. DNA of the CDR3: TGTGCCAGCAGCTATAGCGGGGGGGCCGGTGAGCAGTTCTTC. The chain has TRBV5-4 and TRBJ2-1; TRBD2 matches at 11 bases. Per germline, CDR1 SGHNT and CDR2 YYREEE (reference sequence). V shed 3 bases and J 9 bases; nucleotides not matched to a gene: 5. The CDR3 loop spans 14 amino acids.

The V call is TRBV28, the J call TRBJ2-4; D is perhaps TRBD2 (5 bases). Judging by the DNA end, TRBJ2-7 fits better; the J call may be wrong. CDR3 length: 13 amino acids. CDR1 is MDHEN, CDR2 SYDVKM, per germline. CDR3 sequence: CASASGFSYEQYF. CDR3 DNA sequence: TGTGCCAGTGCCAGCGGTTTCTCCTACGAGCAGTACTTC.

The DNA of the CDR3 is TGTGCCAGCAGCTTAGCAGGGCTTATGACCGGGGAGCTGTTTTTT. As protein: CASSLAGLMTGELFF. This chain joins TRBV7-2 and TRBJ2-2, with unresolved D. The CDR3 is made up of 15 amino acids. CDR1 is SGHTA, CDR2 FQGNSA, per germline. Trimming left V 0 bases short and J 5 bases short, with 10 bases between.

The J gene is TRBJ1-5, the V gene TRBV7-2; TRBD1 might be the D (6 bases). From germline, CDR1 is SGHTA and CDR2 FQGNSA. This CDR3 has 16 residues. Trimming stripped 0 bases from V and 7 bases from J, with 16 bases between. The CDR3 protein is CASSLAQGQGWQPQHF. CDR3 DNA: TGTGCCAGCAGCTTAGCGCAGGGGCAGGGTTGGCAGCCCCAGCATTTT.

This chain joins TRBV12-3 or TRBV12-4 and TRBJ1-3, with D possibly being TRBD1 (5 bases). The V end was cut by 6 bases, the J end by 14 bases, with 26 bases between. This CDR3 is built from 15 residues. CDR3 loop: CASSPSTRGLRLLYF. The CDR3 DNA follows: TGTGCCAGCAGCCCTTCAACCCGGGGCCTACGACTTTTATATTTT.

This clonotype turned up a few times. The chain combines TRBV20-1 with TRBJ2-3; TRBD2 aligns across 10 bases. The CDR3 spans 18 residues. CDR1 is DFQATT, CDR2 SNEGSKA, per germline (reference sequence). CDR3 in amino acids: CSVIRLAGDRGGGDTQYF. The CDR3 nucleotides are TGCAGCGTTATCCGGCTAGCGGGAGATAGAGGAGGTGGAGATACGCAGTATTTT.

V gene TRBV7-2 combines with J gene TRBJ2-3; no reliable D call. Trimming removed 1 base at V and 2 bases at J, with 10 bases between. Germline loops: CDR1 SGHTA, CDR2 FQGNSA. The CDR3 contains 15 residues. CDR3 coding DNA: TGTGCCAGCAGCTTAGTCACGACTTACACAGATACGCAGTATTTT. Translated: CASSLVTTYTDTQYF.

The chain employs TRBV6-5 and TRBJ1-6; D possibly corresponds to TRBD1 (5 bases). With 1 base removed from V and 7 bases from J, the gap between germline ends came to 11 bases. Germline V CDR1 and CDR2: MNHEY, SVGAGI. This CDR3 comprises 15 residues. In nucleotides, the CDR3 is TGTGCCAGCAGTTACTTCCGGGACCGGAATTCACCCCTCCACTTT. Its translation is CASSYFRDRNSPLHF.

This clonotype has only a few counts. The chain uses TRBV11-2 and TRBJ2-1; 11 nucleotides align to TRBD2. V was clipped by 1 base and J by 5 bases; unmatched bases: 10. Germline lookup yields CDR1 SGHAT and CDR2 FQNNGV. This CDR3 region has 18 residues. The DNA for the CDR3 is TGTGCCAGCAGCTTAGCCGTTACTAGCGGGAGAGCGAACAATGAGCAGTTCTTC. It encodes CASSLAVTSGRANNEQFF.

The chain joins TRBV29-1 to TRBJ2-2, with 7 positions matching TRBD2. The germline V gene encodes CDR1 SQVTM and CDR2 ANQGSEA. CDR3 length: 14 residues. V lost 7 bases and J lost 4; bases outside the gene matches: 9. The CDR3 loop reads CSARGDLGTGELFF. CDR3 nucleotide sequence: TGCAGCGCTCGGGGGGACTTGGGCACCGGGGAGCTGTTTTTT.

The gene calls are TRBV4-3 and TRBJ2-3, with D uncertain. V gave up 1 base and J gave up 5 bases, with 13 bases separating them. Germline V gene sequence: CDR1 LGHNA, CDR2 YSLEER. The CDR3 runs to 15 residues. The CDR3 DNA reads as TGCGCCAGCAGCCAAGCCGTGTCGAGAGGAGATACGCAGTATTTT. The encoded protein is CASSQAVSRGDTQYF.

The chain uses TRBV27 and TRBJ1-6; a possible D gene is TRBD1 (5 bases). Germline V gene data show CDR1 as MNHEY and CDR2 as SMNVEV (reference sequence). Trimming pared 11 bases from V and 7 bases from J, leaving 15 bases between. CDR3 length: 13 amino acids. CDR3 nucleotides: TGTGCCGGAGCTCGGGACCGAAATTCACCCCTCCACTTT. Protein sequence: CAGARDRNSPLHF.

This clonotype has only a few counts. The rearrangement uses TRBV28 and TRBJ1-6, with D tentatively TRBD1 (6 bases). CDR1 MDHEN and CDR2 SYDVKM come from the germline V gene. The V gene lost 9 bases and the J gene lost 6 bases, with 15 bases spanning the gap. CDR3 length: 14 residues. The CDR3 nucleotides read TGTGCCAGTAACACAGGGTTGGGTAATTCACCCCTCCACTTT. Translating gives CASNTGLGNSPLHF.